This entry lists 15 T cell receptor beta chains sequenced from one sample in a study of cytomegalovirus exposure and HLA in healthy donors. Amplification used 60 Vbeta primers and 13 Jbeta primers. Produced via immunoSEQ multiplex PCR; TCRdb's table is partial and in-frame only. Recorded for this sample: 65,000 to 85,000 clones. Sequencing was carried out using PBMCs. These receptors all stem from a woman in her sixties in good health and CMV-seronegative.

This chain connects TRBV6-6 to TRBJ2-7, with D possibly matching TRBD1 (5 bases). The CDR3 sequence is 13 residues long. Germline V gene lookup returns CDR1 MNHNY and CDR2 SVGAGI (reference sequence). With 6 bases removed from V and 2 bases from J, the gap between germline ends came to 11 bases. The CDR3 bases are TGTGCCAGCAGCCTGAGACAGACCTACGAGCAGTACTTC. Translated: CASSLRQTYEQYF.

This chain uses TRBV27 with TRBJ2-7; the D gene is possibly TRBD2 (6 bases). Trimming removed 5 bases at V and 0 bases at J, with 23 bases between. The CDR3 is 18 residues long. Per germline, CDR1 MNHEY and CDR2 SMNVEV (reference sequence). Here the CDR3 reads CASSTGREVWGLSYEQYF. In DNA, the CDR3 is TGTGCCAGCAGTACCGGGCGGGAAGTGTGGGGCCTCTCCTACGAGCAGTACTTC.

This sequence joins TRBV2 and TRBJ1-1, with 12 positions matching TRBD1. The germline V gene has CDR1 SNHLY and CDR2 FYNNEI. J was trimmed by 1 base and V by 6 bases; bases with no gene match: 3. The length of the CDR3 is 15 residues. CDR3 amino acids: CASRGTGGRNTEAFF. CDR3 DNA: TGTGCCAGCAGGGGGACAGGGGGCCGGAACACTGAAGCTTTCTTT.

The rearrangement links TRBV9 to TRBJ2-7; 8 bases line up with TRBD1. V shed 4 bases and J 4 bases; nucleotides not matched to a gene: 7. Germline-derived CDR1 and CDR2 are SGDLS and YYNGEE. CDR3 length equals 14 residues. This CDR3 reads CASSPGGDLYEQYF. In nucleotides, the CDR3 is TGTGCCAGCAGCCCAGGGGGCGATTTGTACGAGCAGTACTTC.

The V gene is TRBV9, the J gene TRBJ1-2; TRBD1 matches at 9 bases. This CDR3 comprises 13 residues. The junction had 6 bases not matched to a gene; V was cut back by 3 bases and J by 9 bases. The germline gives CDR1 SGDLS, CDR2 YYNGEE. CDR3 nucleotide sequence: TGTGCCAGCAGCGCCTCCGGGACAGGGAGCTACACCTTC. Protein product: CASSASGTGSYTF.

This chain joins TRBV28 and TRBJ2-3; 10 bases agree with TRBD1. This CDR3 region has 16 residues. Germline V gene lookup returns CDR1 MDHEN and CDR2 SYDVKM. Trimming at V came to 5 bases and at J to 8 bases, leaving 13 bases not matched to a gene. The DNA of the CDR3 is TGTGCCAGCAGTCGCTATTTGACAGGGGGCGGTGGTACGCAGTATTTT. Protein: CASSRYLTGGGGTQYF.

V is TRBV4-1 and J is TRBJ2-2, with 10 nucleotides matching TRBD2. With V trimmed by 4 bases and J by 6 bases, 17 bases remained unmatched. The germline gives CDR1 MGHRA, CDR2 YSYEKL. This CDR3 has 19 amino acids. The CDR3: CASSLKPTTSGRAPGELFF. CDR3 bases: TGCGCCAGCAGCCTGAAACCGACGACAAGCGGGAGGGCCCCCGGGGAGCTGTTTTTT.

J is TRBJ1-4 and V is TRBV7-9; TRBD1 is a possible D gene (5 bases). This CDR3 has 14 amino acids. Trimming stripped 5 bases from V and 5 bases from J, with 12 bases between. Germline loops: CDR1 SEHNR, CDR2 FQNEAQ (reference sequence). The CDR3 DNA follows: TGTGCCAGCAGCCGAGACAGCAACAATGAAAAACTGTTTTTT. It specifies CASSRDSNNEKLFF.

The J gene is TRBJ2-2, the V gene TRBV19; 9 nucleotides match TRBD1. The CDR3 has 15 residues. The V and J ends lost 8 bases and 3 bases, in that order; junction bases with no gene match: 7. Germline CDR1 and CDR2: LNHDA and SQIVND (reference sequence). CDR3 nucleotide sequence: TGTGCCAGTTCAGACAGGGGGTGGGACACCGGGGAGCTGTTTTTT. Amino acids: CASSDRGWDTGELFF.

This chain uses TRBV5-1 with TRBJ1-2; 9 positions match TRBD1. Trimming at V came to 0 bases and at J to 13 bases, leaving 7 bases not matched to a gene. The germline V gene has CDR1 SGHRS and CDR2 YFSETQ. This CDR3 contains 13 residues. This chain's CDR3 is CASSLDRTGDSTF. DNA for the CDR3: TGCGCCAGCAGCTTGGATCGGACAGGGGATAGCACCTTC.

The genes are TRBV21-1 and TRBJ2-7; the D segment call TRBD1 is taken from the table without a DNA check. TRBV21-1 is listed as a pseudogene. The CDR3 loop spans 17 amino acids. CDR3 residues: CASSKAVNRVMENEQYF. In DNA, the CDR3 is TGTGCCAGCAGCAAAGCTGTGAACAGGGTAATGGAGAACGAGCAGTACTTC.

This chain uses TRBV27 with TRBJ2-7; the match to TRBD1 covers 9 bases. V dropped 6 bases and J dropped 7; count of bases not matched to a gene: 13. In germline, CDR1 is MNHEY, CDR2 SMNVEV (reference sequence). This CDR3 is 15 amino acids long. The CDR3 reads CASSPGTGRSGEQYF. As DNA, the CDR3 is TGTGCCAGCAGCCCGGGGACAGGGCGGTCCGGGGAGCAGTACTTC.

The V call is TRBV7-9, the J call TRBJ2-7, with 7 bases that match TRBD2. The J segment lost 5 bases and the V segment lost 2 bases, leaving 6 bases of the junction unmatched. The CDR3 has 14 amino acids. Germline CDR1 reads SEHNR; CDR2 reads FQNEAQ (reference sequence). CDR3 nucleotides: TGTGCCAGCAGCTTACGCGGGAGCGGCCACGAGCAGTACTTC. Protein sequence: CASSLRGSGHEQYF.

J is TRBJ1-1 and V is TRBV25-1; TRBD1 might be the D (5 bases). The CDR3 is 16 residues long. From germline, CDR1 is MGHDK and CDR2 SYGVNS. V was cut by 1 base and J by 9 bases, with 21 bases left in between. The CDR3 loop is CASSEWGGASFAKAFF. CDR3 DNA: TGTGCCAGCAGTGAATGGGGAGGGGCGTCCTTTGCGAAAGCTTTCTTT.

The chain carries TRBV11-3 and TRBJ2-1; TRBD2 matches at 10 bases. CDR1 is SGHNT, CDR2 YENEEA, per germline. Germline trimming cut 3 bases from V and 0 bases from J; bases unmatched to any gene: 14. The CDR3 runs 20 residues. The CDR3 region is CASSLGLAGESLISYNEQFF. The CDR3 DNA follows: TGTGCCAGCAGCTTGGGGCTAGCGGGAGAGAGCCTTATCTCCTACAATGAGCAGTTCTTC.